This TCR beta chain was observed in a study of long-term antiretroviral therapy in people with HIV. Study results and caveats: Dominating the repertoire at all time points were the clones that expanded before ART.

The authors ran the immunoSEQ assay, v3.0, at survey level. Profiling relied on immunoSEQ multiplex PCR, and the TCRdb table lists in-frame clones only, not all of them. This sample has 8,000 or so clones, with over 70% found just once. With respect to this clone: Its antigen is not known.

The CDR3 spans 15 residues. The germline V gene has CDR1 SGHRS and CDR2 YFSETQ. V lost 2 bases and J lost 4, with 15 bases in between. The V and J genes are TRBV5-1 and TRBJ1-1; D gene unclear. This TCR was recovered from a man between 40 and 49 years old with HIV. This specimen consisted of unsorted PBMCs, obtained about 2.5 years before starting antiretroviral therapy. The CDR3 sequence is CASSLSSAPGTEAFF. The CDR3 region has the DNA TGCGCCAGCAGCTTATCCTCCGCCCCAGGCACTGAAGCTTTCTTT.